This T cell receptor beta chain was recovered during a study of blood T cell repertoires in COVID-19. Study in general: Both acute and convalescent COVID-19 samples were obtained from the United States, Italy and Spain. PBMCs, B-cell-depleted T cells, or T cells were the source of the cDNA or gDNA that made up the material.

This clone was picked up one time. Seattle patients were enrolled while actively infected and followed longitudinally. The CDR3 totals 17 residues. The germline CDR1 and CDR2 sequences are WNHNN and SYGVQD (reference sequence). With 3 bases clipped from V and 1 base from J, the junction kept 11 bases outside the gene matches. Original handling: Estimation of nucleated cell counts relied on the amplification of reference gene primers. This table comes from immunoSEQ multiplex PCR, and its TCRdb copy is limited to in-frame clones, with some not included. Clone size and the V and J calls come from that table; the DNA yielded D and trimming. The sample includes almost 200,000 clones, 70% to 90% of them seen just once.

This TCR was recovered from a man between 60 and 75 years old with COVID-19, enrolled during active disease. The chain uses TRBV10-1 and TRBJ1-1; 7 nucleotides align to TRBD1. Specimen: peripheral blood. Written as DNA, the CDR3 is TGCGCCAGCAGTGAAGTCCCGGGACAGCCGTCGAACACTGAAGCTTTCTTT. Protein product: CASSEVPGQPSNTEAFF.